These 11 T cell receptor beta chains were all obtained from the same sample, sequenced in a study of T-cell reconstitution after alpha-beta-depleted transplantation in children. This sample's TCRbeta library carried unique molecular identifier barcodes. TCRdb passed the PCR reads through MiXCR, listing each CDR3 protein once. This table has some 830,000 distinct CDR3 sequences, under 20% appearing once. Material: PBMCs, mostly from graft donor cells, obtained 360 days after TCRalphabeta/CD19-depleted stem cell transplant. These receptors came from a male patient between 5 and 17 years old who had a stem cell transplant for acute lymphoblastic leukemia, so the T cells may come from the graft donor.

V is TRBV5-8 and J is TRBJ2-7; no definite D call. There are 14 residues in the CDR3. Trimming cost V 7 bases and J 1 base, with 15 bases left between them. The V gene's germline CDR1 is SGHTS and CDR2 YDEGEE. CDR3 loop: CASGPGLQSYEQYF. The CDR3 DNA reads TGTGCCAGCGGACCCGGGCTCCAGTCCTACGAGCAGTACTTC. Full variable domain (remainder filled in from reference TRBV5-8 and TRBJ2-7): EAGVTQSPTHLIKTRGQQATLRCSPISGHTSVYWYQQALGLGLQFLLWYDEGEERNRGNFPPRFSGRQFPNYSSELNVNALELEDSALYLCASGPGLQSYEQYFGPGTRLTVT.

This clonotype was detected a few times. The chain recombines TRBV3-1 with TRBJ2-3; 8 bases match TRBD2. CDR3 length: 15 amino acids. Unmatched junction bases numbered 3, after V lost 0 bases and J lost 4 bases. Germline-derived CDR1 and CDR2 are LGHDT and YNNKEL (reference sequence). The CDR3 DNA is TGTGCCAGCAGCCAAGACGGGAGGGGATCAGATACGCAGTATTTT. As protein: CASSQDGRGSDTQYF.

Remarks on this clonotype: A junction end diverges from the germline sequence, so it may reflect a read error. This sequence joins TRBV5-1 and TRBJ2-1, with D perhaps matching TRBD1 or TRBD2 (5 bases each). This CDR3 region has 15 residues. In germline, CDR1 is SGHRS, CDR2 YFSETQ. Here the CDR3 DNA reads TGCGCCAGCAGCTTGGGGTCCGGGACCTACATTGAGCAGTTCTTC. It codes for CASSLGSGTYIEQFF.

This clonotype was seen ten or more times. This sequence joins TRBV3-1 and TRBJ2-1; D not resolved. Germline V lookup: CDR1 LGHDT, CDR2 YNNKEL (reference sequence). Trimming removed 5 bases from V and 6 bases from J, with 11 bases in between. The CDR3 contains 13 residues. The CDR3 DNA follows: TGTGCCAGCAGCTTTTTTACGCTCAATGAGCAGTTCTTC. Translation gives CASSFFTLNEQFF.

This clonotype has only a few counts. The chain recombines TRBV10-2 with TRBJ2-3, with 12 bases aligning to TRBD1. Germline assignment: CDR1 WSHSY and CDR2 SAAADI. With 4 bases clipped from V and 4 bases from J, the junction kept 3 bases outside the gene matches. The CDR3 is 15 residues long. As DNA, the CDR3 is TGCGCCAGCAGTGGGGGACAGGGGGCCGCAGATACGCAGTATTTT. Residues: CASSGGQGAADTQYF.

The chain links TRBV9 to TRBJ2-3; 12 nucleotides match TRBD2. V was pared by 3 bases and J by 3 bases, with 8 bases of the junction left unmatched. Per germline, CDR1 SGDLS and CDR2 YYNGEE. This CDR3 comprises 17 residues. CDR3 nucleotide sequence: TGTGCCAGCAGCGCACCCATTCTAGCGGGAGGGACAGATACGCAGTATTTT. Amino acid sequence: CASSAPILAGGTDTQYF.

A few counts support this clonotype. The chain recombines TRBV27 with TRBJ2-3, with D unclear. The CDR3 is made up of 14 amino acids. Trimming took off 5 bases at V and 3 bases at J, with 12 bases between the two ends. The germline gives CDR1 MNHEY, CDR2 SMNVEV (reference sequence). Here the CDR3 DNA reads TGTGCCAGCAGTCCACGACTGTTAACAGATACGCAGTATTTT. This codes for CASSPRLLTDTQYF.

There are a few counts of this clonotype. The CDR3 nucleotides read TGCGCCAGCAGCTCTCTCGAGCGGGGCCCCACAGATACGCAGTATTTT. It is translated as CASSSLERGPTDTQYF. This chain connects TRBV5-1 to TRBJ2-3; 7 nucleotides align to TRBD2. CDR1 and CDR2 from the germline V gene are SGHRS and YFSETQ. V lost 3 bases, J lost 2 bases, and 9 bases stayed unmatched. This CDR3 region has 16 residues.

The chain's CDR3 is CSARKGSYNSPLHF. The DNA of the CDR3 is TGCAGTGCTAGGAAGGGTTCCTATAATTCACCCCTCCACTTT. The V gene is TRBV20-1, the J gene TRBJ1-6; no clear D. This CDR3 spans 14 amino acids. CDR1 is DFQATT and CDR2 is SNEGSKA in the germline V gene (reference sequence). Trimming removed 3 bases at V and 1 base at J, with 7 bases between.

This clonotype has a handful of counts. The chain is built from TRBV12-3 or TRBV12-4 and TRBJ2-7; the match to TRBD1 covers 7 bases. The CDR3 runs 15 residues. With 5 bases clipped from V and 3 bases from J, the junction kept 10 bases outside the gene matches. This CDR3 is CASSTRDSGFYEQYF. The CDR3 DNA sequence: TGTGCCAGCAGTACCCGGGACAGTGGGTTCTACGAGCAGTACTTC.

The J gene is TRBJ1-2, the V gene TRBV7-9, with D possibly TRBD1 on 5 matching bases. Germline CDR1 SEHNR, CDR2 FQNEAQ (reference sequence). CDR3 size: 15 residues. Trimming removed 5 bases at V and 6 bases at J, with 19 bases between. In DNA form, the CDR3 reads TGTGCCAGCAGCCCCTCCGGGGGAATTACGGATGGCTACACCTTC. Translation: CASSPSGGITDGYTF.